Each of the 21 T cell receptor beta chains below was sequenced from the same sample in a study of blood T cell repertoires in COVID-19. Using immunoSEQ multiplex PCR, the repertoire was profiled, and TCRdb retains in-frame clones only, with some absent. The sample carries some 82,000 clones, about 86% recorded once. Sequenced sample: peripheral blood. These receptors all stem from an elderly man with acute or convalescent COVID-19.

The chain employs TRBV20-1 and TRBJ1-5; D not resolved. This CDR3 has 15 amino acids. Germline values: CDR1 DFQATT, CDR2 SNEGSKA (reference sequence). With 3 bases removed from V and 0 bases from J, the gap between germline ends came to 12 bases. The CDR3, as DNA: TGCAGTGCTAGTCCAACGGGGATTAGCAATCAGCCCCAGCATTTT. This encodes CSASPTGISNQPQHF.

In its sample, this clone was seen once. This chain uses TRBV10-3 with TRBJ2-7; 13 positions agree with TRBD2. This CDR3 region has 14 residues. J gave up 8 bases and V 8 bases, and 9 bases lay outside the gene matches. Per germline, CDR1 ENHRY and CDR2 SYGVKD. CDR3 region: CAIAPGLAGTKQYF. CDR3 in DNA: TGTGCCATCGCTCCGGGACTAGCGGGAACTAAGCAGTACTTC.

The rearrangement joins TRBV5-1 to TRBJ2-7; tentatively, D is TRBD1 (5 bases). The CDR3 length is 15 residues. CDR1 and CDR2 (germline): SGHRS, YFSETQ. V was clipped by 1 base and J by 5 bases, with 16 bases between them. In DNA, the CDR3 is TGCGCCAGCAGCTTGTTCACAGGAAATAAGAACGAGCAGTACTTC. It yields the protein CASSLFTGNKNEQYF.

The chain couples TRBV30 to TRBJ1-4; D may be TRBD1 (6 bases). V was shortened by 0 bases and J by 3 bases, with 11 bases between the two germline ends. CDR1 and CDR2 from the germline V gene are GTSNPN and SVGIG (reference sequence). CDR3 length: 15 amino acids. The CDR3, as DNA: TGTGCCTGGAGTGTACTCAGGGGACCTAATGAAAAACTGTTTTTT. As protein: CAWSVLRGPNEKLFF.

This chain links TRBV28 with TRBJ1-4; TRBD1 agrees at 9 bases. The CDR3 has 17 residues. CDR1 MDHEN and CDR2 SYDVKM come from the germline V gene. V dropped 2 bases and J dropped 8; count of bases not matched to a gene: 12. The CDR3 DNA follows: TGTGCCAGCAGTTTAGGGCCCGGGACAGGGATAGGAGAAAAACTGTTTTTT. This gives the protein CASSLGPGTGIGEKLFF.

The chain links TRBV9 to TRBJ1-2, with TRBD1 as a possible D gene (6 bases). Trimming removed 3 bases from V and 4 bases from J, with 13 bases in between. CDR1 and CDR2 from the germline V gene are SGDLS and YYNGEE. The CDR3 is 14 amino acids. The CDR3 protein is CASSATGLAYGYTF. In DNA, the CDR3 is TGTGCCAGCAGCGCGACAGGTTTGGCCTATGGCTACACCTTC. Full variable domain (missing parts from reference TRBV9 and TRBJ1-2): DSGVTQTPKHLITATGQRVTLRCSPRSGDLSVYWYQQSLDQGLQFLIQYYNGEERAKGNILERFSAQQFPDLHSELNLSSLELGDSALYFCASSATGLAYGYTFGSGTRLTVV.

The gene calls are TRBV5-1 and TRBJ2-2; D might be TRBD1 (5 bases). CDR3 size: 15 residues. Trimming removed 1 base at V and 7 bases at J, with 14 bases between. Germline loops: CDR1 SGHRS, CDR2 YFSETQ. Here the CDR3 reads CASSLLSGYGGELFF. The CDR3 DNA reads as TGCGCCAGCAGCTTGCTGTCAGGGTATGGCGGGGAGCTGTTTTTT.

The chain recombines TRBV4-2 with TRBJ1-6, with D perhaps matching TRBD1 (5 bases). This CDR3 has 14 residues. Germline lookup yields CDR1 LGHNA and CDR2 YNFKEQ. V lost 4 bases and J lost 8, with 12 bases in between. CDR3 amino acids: CASSLPGPDSPLHF. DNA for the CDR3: TGTGCCAGCAGCCTGCCAGGGCCAGATTCACCCCTCCACTTT.

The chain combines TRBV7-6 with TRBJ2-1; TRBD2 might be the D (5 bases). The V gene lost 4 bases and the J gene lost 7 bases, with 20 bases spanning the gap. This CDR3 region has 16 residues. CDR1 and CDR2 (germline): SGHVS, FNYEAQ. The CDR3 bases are TGTGCCAGCAGCTCCCGCGGGTCTCCTAAGAAGAATGAGCAGTTCTTC. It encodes CASSSRGSPKKNEQFF.

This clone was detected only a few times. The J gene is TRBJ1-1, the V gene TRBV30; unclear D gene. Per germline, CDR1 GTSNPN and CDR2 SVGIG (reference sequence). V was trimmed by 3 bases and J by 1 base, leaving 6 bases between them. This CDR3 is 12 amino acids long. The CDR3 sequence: CAWRRGNTEAFF. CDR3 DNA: TGTGCCTGGAGGCGGGGGAACACTGAAGCTTTCTTT.

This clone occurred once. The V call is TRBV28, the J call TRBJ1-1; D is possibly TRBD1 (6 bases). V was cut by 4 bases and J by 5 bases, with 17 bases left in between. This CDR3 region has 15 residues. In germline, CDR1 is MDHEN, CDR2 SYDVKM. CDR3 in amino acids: CASSSPTGPYTEAFF. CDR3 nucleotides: TGTGCCAGCAGTTCCCCTACAGGGCCATATACTGAAGCTTTCTTT.

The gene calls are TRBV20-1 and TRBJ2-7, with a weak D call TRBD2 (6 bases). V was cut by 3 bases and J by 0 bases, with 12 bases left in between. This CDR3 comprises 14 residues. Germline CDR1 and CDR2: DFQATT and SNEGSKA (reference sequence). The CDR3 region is CSASRGSSSYEQYF. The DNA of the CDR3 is TGCAGTGCTAGTCGGGGGTCCAGCTCCTACGAGCAGTACTTC.

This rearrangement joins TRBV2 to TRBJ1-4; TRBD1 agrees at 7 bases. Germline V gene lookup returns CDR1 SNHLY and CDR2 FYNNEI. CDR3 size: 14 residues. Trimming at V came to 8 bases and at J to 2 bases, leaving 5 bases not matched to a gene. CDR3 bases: TGTGCCAGCCGCGACAGGGCCACTAATGAAAAACTGTTTTTT. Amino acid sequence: CASRDRATNEKLFF.

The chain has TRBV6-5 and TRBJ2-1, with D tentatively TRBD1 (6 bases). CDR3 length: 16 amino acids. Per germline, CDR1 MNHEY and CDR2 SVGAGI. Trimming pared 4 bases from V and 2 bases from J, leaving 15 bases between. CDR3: CASSLTGTQPYNEQFF. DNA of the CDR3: TGTGCCAGCAGTTTGACCGGGACACAACCCTACAATGAGCAGTTCTTC.

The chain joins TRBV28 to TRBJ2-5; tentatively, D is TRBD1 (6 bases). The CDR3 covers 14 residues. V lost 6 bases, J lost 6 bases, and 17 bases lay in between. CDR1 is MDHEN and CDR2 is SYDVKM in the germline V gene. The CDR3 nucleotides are TGTGCCAGCAGACAAACAGGGCCCGGACAGACCCAGTACTTC. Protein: CASRQTGPGQTQYF.

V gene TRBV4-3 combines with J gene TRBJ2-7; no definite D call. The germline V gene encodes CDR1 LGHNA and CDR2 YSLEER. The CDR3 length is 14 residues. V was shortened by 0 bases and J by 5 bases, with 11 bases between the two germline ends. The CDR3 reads CASSQDLFSNEQYF. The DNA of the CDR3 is TGCGCCAGCAGCCAAGATCTATTCTCTAACGAGCAGTACTTC.

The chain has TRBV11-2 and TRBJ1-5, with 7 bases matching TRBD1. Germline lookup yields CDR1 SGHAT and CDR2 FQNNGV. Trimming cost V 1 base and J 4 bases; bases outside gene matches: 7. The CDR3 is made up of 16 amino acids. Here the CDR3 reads CASSLGETGLNQPQHF. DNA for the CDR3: TGTGCCAGCAGCTTAGGAGAGACAGGGCTAAATCAGCCCCAGCATTTT.

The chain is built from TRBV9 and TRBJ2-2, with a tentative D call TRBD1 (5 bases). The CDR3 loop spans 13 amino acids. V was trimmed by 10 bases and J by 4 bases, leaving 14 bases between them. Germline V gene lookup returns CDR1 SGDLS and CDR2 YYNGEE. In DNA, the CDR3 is TGTGCCTCAGCACCCCAGGGCACCGGGGAGCTGTTTTTT. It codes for CASAPQGTGELFF.

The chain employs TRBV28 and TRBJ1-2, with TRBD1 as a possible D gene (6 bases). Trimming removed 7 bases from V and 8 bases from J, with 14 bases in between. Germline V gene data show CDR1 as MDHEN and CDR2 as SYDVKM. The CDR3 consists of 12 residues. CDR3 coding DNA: TGTGCCAGCACCCGAGGGGGGGAGGGCTACACCTTC. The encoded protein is CASTRGGEGYTF.

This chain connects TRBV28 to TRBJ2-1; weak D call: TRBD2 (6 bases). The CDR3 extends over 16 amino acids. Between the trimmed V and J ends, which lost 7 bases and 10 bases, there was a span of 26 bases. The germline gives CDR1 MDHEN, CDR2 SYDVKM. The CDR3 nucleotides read TGTGCCAGCACCCGCGGAGGGATCCTAGCCAAAAGGGAGCAGTTCTTC. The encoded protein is CASTRGGILAKREQFF.

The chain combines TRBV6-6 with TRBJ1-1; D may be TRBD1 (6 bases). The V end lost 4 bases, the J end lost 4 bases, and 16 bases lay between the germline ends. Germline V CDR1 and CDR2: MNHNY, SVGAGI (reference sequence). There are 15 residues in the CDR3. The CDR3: CASSSNREGTTEAFF. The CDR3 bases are TGTGCCAGCAGTTCCAACAGGGAGGGTACCACTGAAGCTTTCTTT.